There are a few counts of the clone carrying this T cell receptor beta chain. Its matching antigen is unknown. This sample is drawn from a study of cytomegalovirus exposure and HLA in healthy donors. In the study overall: The 110 or so validation repertoires used a platform that matched the one used for the roughly 700 first-cohort repertoires, as a later analysis reported. Broader study findings: Confirmation in vitro established that three CMV-associated chains were specific for CMV antigens. There were some public TCRs occurring in many donors, but most TCR sequences were rare.

Sequencing was performed with immunoSEQ multiplex PCR; in TCRdb, only in-frame clones are kept and a portion is missing. Of 150,000 or so clones in the sample, roughly nine tenths were seen once. The CDR3 consists of 14 residues. Trimming stripped 3 bases from V and 6 bases from J, with 15 bases between. CDR1 is LNHDA, CDR2 SQIVND, per germline (reference sequence). The chain is built from TRBV19 and TRBJ2-7; no definite D call. Sequenced sample: PBMCs. The TCR comes from a man younger than 35 in good health and CMV-seropositive. CDR3 nucleotides: TGTGCCAGTAGTATCCAATCCGGTAGTCTCGAGCAGTACTTC. Translation gives CASSIQSGSLEQYF.